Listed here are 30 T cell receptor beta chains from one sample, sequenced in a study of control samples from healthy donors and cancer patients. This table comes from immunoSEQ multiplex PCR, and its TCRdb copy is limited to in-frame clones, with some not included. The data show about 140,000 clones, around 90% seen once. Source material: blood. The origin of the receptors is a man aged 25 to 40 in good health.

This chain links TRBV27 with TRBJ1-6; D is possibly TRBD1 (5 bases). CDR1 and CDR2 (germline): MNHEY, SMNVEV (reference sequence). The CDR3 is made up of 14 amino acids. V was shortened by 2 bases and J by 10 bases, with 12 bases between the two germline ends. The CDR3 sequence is CASSLEGLKSPLHF. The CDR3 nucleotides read TGTGCCAGCAGTTTAGAGGGGCTAAAATCACCCCTCCACTTT.

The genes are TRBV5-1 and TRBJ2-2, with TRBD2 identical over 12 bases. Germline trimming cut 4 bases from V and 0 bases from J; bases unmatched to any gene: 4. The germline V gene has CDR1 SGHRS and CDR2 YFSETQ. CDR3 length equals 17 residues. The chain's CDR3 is CASSPTSGRTNTGELFF. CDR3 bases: TGCGCCAGCAGCCCGACTAGCGGGAGAACGAACACCGGGGAGCTGTTTTTT.

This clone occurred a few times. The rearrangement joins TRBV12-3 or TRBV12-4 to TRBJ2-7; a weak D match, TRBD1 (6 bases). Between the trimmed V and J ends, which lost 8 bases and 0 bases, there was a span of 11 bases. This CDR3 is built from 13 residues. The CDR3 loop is CASGGQSSYEQYF. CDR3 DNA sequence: TGTGCCAGCGGTGGACAGAGCTCCTACGAGCAGTACTTC.

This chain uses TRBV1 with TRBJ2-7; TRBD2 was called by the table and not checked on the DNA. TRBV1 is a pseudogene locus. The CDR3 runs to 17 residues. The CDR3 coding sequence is TGCACCAGCAGCCAAGGGGAGGGACTAGCGGAGGCCTACGAGCAGTACTTC. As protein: CTSSQGEGLAEAYEQYF.

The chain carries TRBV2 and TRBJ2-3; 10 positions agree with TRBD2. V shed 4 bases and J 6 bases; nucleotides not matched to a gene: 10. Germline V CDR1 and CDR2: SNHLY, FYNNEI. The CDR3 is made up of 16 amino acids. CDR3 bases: TGTGCCAGCAGTGGGGGTCTAGCGGGGGTTTTGGATACGCAGTATTTT. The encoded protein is CASSGGLAGVLDTQYF.

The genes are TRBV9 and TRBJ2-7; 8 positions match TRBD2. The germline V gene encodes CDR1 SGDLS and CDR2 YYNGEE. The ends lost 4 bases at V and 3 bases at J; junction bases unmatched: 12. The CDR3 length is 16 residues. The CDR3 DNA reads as TGTGCCAGCAGCCCGGGGGGGGAGAGCGGGAGCTACGAGCAGTACTTC. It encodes CASSPGGESGSYEQYF.

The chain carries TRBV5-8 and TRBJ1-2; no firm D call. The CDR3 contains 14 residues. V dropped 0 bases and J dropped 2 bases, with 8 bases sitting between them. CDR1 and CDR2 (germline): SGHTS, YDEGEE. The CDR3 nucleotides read TGTGCCAGCAGCTTGGTAGGGTACAACTATGGCTACACCTTC. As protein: CASSLVGYNYGYTF.

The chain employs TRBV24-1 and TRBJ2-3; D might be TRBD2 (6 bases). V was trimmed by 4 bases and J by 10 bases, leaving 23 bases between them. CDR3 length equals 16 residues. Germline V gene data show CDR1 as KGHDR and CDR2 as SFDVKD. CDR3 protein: CATSEGSGLEREPQYF. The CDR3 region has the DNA TGTGCCACCAGTGAAGGAAGCGGGTTAGAACGGGAGCCGCAGTATTTT.

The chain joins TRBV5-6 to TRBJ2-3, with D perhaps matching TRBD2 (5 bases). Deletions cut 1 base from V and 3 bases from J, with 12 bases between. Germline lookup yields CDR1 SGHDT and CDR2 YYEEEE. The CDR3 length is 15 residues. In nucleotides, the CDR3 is TGTGCCAGCAGCTTGTTGGGAGCCAGGACAGATACGCAGTATTTT. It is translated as CASSLLGARTDTQYF.

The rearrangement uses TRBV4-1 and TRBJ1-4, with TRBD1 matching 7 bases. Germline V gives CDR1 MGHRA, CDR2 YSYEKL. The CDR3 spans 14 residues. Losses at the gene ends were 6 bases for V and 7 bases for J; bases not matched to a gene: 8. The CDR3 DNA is TGCGCCAGCAGTGGGGGCAGGGGGACTGAAAAACTGTTTTTT. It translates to CASSGGRGTEKLFF.

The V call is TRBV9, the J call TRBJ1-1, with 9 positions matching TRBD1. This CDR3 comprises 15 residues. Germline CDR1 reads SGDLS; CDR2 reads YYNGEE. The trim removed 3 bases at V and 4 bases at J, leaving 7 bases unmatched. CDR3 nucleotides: TGTGCCAGCAGCGGTACAGGGGGCTTGGCCACTGAAGCTTTCTTT. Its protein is CASSGTGGLATEAFF.

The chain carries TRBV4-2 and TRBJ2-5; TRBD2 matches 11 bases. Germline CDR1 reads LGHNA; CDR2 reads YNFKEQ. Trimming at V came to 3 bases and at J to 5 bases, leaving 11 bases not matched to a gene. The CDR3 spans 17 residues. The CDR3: CASSHLVSGGAWETQYF. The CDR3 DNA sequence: TGTGCCAGCAGCCATCTCGTTAGCGGGGGGGCCTGGGAGACCCAGTACTTC.

The CDR3 DNA reads as TGCAGTGCTAGAGGGGGGCCTGGGCAGTACTTC. The encoded protein is CSARGGPGQYF. V and J are TRBV20-1 and TRBJ2-7; tentatively, D is TRBD1 (6 bases). In germline, CDR1 is DFQATT, CDR2 SNEGSKA (reference sequence). This CDR3 contains 11 residues. V shed 1 base and J shed 9 bases, with 10 bases lying between them.

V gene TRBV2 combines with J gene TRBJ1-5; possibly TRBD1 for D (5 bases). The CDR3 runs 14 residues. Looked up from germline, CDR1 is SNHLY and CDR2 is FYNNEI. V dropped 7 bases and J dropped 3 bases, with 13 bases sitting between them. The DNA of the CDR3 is TGTGCCAGCAAAAAGGGACTGAACAATCAGCCCCAGCATTTT. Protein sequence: CASKKGLNNQPQHF. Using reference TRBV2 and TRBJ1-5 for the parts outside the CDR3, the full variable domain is EPEVTQTPSHQVTQMGQEVILRCVPISNHLYFYWYRQILGQKVEFLVSFYNNEISEKSEIFDDQFSVERPDGSNFTLKIRSTKLEDSAMYFCASKKGLNNQPQHFGDGTRLSIL.

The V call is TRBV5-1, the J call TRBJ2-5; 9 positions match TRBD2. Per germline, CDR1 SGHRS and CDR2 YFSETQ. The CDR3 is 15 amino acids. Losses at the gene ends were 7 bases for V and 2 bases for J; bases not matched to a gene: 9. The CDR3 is CASAWSSGDQETQYF. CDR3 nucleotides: TGCGCCAGCGCTTGGTCTAGCGGGGATCAAGAGACCCAGTACTTC.

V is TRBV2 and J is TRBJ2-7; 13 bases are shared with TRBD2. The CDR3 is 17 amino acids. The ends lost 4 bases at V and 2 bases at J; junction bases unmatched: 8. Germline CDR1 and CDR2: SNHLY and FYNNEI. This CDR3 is CASSVSGTSGAPYEQYF. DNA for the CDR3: TGTGCCAGCAGTGTTTCTGGGACTAGCGGGGCGCCCTACGAGCAGTACTTC.

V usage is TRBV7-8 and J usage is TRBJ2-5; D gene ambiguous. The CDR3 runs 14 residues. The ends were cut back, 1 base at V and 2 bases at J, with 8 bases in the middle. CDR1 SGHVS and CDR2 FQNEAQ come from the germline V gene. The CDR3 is CASSLVGLQETQYF. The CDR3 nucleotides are TGTGCCAGCAGCTTAGTGGGGTTACAAGAGACCCAGTACTTC.

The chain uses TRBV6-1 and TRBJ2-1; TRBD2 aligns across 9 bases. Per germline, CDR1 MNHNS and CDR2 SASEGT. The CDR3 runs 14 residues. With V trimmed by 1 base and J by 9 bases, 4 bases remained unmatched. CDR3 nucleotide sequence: TGTGCCAGCAGTGAAGTGGGACTAGCAAGTGAGCAGTTCTTC. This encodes CASSEVGLASEQFF.

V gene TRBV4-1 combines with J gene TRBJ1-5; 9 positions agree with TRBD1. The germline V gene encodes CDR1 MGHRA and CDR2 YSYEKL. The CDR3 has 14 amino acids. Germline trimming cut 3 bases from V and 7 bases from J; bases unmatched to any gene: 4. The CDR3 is CASSQGQGEQPQHF. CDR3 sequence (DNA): TGCGCCAGCAGCCAGGGACAGGGTGAACAGCCCCAGCATTTT.

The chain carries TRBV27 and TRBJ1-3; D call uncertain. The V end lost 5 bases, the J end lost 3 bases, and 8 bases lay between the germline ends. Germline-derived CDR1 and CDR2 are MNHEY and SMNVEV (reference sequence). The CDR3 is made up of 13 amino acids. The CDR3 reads CASSTPSGNTIYF. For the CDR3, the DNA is TGTGCCAGCAGTACCCCTAGTGGAAACACCATATATTTT.

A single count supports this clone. The CDR3 region is CASSQGLADSYEQYF. CDR3 DNA: TGCGCCAGCAGCCAGGGACTAGCGGACTCCTACGAGCAGTACTTC. This sequence joins TRBV4-3 and TRBJ2-7, with 11 nucleotides matching TRBD2. J gave up 0 bases and V 3 bases, and 1 base lay outside the gene matches. This CDR3 is 15 amino acids long. Germline loops: CDR1 LGHNA, CDR2 YSLEER.

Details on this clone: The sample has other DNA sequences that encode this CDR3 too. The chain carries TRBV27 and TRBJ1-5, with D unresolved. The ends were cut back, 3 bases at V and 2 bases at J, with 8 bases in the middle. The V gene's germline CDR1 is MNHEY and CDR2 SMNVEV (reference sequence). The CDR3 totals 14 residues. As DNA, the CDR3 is TGTGCCAGCAGTTTTCGAGGTGGCAATCAGCCCCAGCATTTT. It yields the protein CASSFRGGNQPQHF.

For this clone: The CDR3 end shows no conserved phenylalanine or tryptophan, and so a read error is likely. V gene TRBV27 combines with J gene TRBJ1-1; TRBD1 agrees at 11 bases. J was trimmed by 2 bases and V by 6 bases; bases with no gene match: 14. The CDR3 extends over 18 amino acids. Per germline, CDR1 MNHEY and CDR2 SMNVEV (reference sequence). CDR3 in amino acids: CASRRRIGQGAQNTEAFL. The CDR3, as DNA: TGTGCCAGCAGACGAAGAATTGGACAGGGGGCGCAAAACACTGAAGCTTTCCTT.

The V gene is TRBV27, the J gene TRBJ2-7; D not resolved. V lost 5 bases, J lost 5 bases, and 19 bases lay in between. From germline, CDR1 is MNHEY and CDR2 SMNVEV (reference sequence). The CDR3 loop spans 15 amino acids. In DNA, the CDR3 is TGTGCCAGCAGTCCCGGTGTCAGGCCGAATAACGAGCAGTACTTC. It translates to CASSPGVRPNNEQYF.

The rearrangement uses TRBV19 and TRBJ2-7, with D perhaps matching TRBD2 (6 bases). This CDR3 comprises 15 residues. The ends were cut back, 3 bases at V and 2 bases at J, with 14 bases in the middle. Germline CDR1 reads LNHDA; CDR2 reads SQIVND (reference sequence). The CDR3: CASSIMRDRAYEQYF. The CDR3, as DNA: TGTGCCAGTAGTATCATGCGGGATCGGGCCTACGAGCAGTACTTC.

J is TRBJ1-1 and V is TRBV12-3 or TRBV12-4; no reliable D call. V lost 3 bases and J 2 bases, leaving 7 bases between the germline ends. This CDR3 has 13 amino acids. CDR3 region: CASSFADNTEAFF. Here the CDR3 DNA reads TGTGCCAGCAGTTTTGCAGATAACACTGAAGCTTTCTTT.

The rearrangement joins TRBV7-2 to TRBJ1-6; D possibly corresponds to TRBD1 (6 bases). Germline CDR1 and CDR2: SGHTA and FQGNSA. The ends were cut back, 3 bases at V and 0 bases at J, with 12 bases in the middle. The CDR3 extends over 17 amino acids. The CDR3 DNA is TGTGCCAGCAGCTTTACAGGGATCAGCTCCTATAATTCACCCCTCCACTTT. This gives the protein CASSFTGISSYNSPLHF.

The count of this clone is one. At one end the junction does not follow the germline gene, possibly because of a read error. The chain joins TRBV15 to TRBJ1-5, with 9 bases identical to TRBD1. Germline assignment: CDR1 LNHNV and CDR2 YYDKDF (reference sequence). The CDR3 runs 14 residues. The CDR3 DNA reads TGTGCCACCAGCGGCGGGACAGGGAATCAGCCCCAACATTTT. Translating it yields CATSGGTGNQPQHF.

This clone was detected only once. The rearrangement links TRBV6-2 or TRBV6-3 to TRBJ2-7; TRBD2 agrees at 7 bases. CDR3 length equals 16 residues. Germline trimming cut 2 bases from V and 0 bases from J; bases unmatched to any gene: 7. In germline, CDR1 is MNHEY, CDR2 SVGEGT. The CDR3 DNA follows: TGTGCCAGCAGTTACGGCGGGACTACTCACTCCTACGAGCAGTACTTC. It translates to CASSYGGTTHSYEQYF.

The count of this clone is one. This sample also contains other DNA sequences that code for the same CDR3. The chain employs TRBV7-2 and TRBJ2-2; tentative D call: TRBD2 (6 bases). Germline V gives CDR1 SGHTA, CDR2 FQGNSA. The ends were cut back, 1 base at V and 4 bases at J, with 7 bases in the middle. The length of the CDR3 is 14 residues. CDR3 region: CASSLVGGTGELFF. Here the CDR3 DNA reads TGTGCCAGCAGCTTAGTCGGGGGCACCGGGGAGCTGTTTTTT.